One sample yielded the 18 T cell receptor beta chains listed below, sequenced in a study of early T cells in non-severe SARS-CoV-2 infection. TCRdb reprocessed the 5' RACE reads with MiXCR, giving one entry per CDR3 protein. The sample includes tens of thousands of distinct CDR3 sequences, around 10% of them seen just once. Sequenced material: whole blood. All receptors come from an adult who was a healthcare worker with PCR-confirmed SARS-CoV-2 infection or an uninfected control (not recorded which).

About this clonotype itself: The germline gene is not matched at one end of the junction; a read error may be the cause. The chain employs TRBV6-5 and TRBJ2-1, with D possibly being TRBD1 (6 bases). The CDR3 runs 16 residues. Germline CDR1 is MNHEY and CDR2 is SVGAGI. CDR3 in amino acids: CASSYSRLGRDNGQFF. The CDR3 DNA reads TGTGCCAGCAGTTACTCGAGGCTGGGCAGGGACAATGGGCAGTTCTTC.

This chain connects TRBV15 to TRBJ2-3; possibly TRBD1 for D (6 bases). Trimming pared 6 bases from V and 3 bases from J, leaving 13 bases between. The CDR3 is 14 residues long. Per germline, CDR1 LNHNV and CDR2 YYDKDF (reference sequence). For the CDR3, the DNA is TGTGCCACCAGTGCAGTTAGGGGGACAGATACGCAGTATTTT. This translates into CATSAVRGTDTQYF.

This clonotype was observed at least ten times. The chain joins TRBV20-1 to TRBJ2-7, with 16 nucleotides matching TRBD2. Looked up from germline, CDR1 is DFQATT and CDR2 is SNEGSKA (reference sequence). Unmatched junction bases numbered 9, after V lost 4 bases and J lost 6 bases. This CDR3 contains 16 residues. Here the CDR3 reads CSAIGGTSGRAGEQYF. The CDR3 bases are TGCAGTGCTATTGGGGGGACTAGCGGGAGGGCCGGCGAGCAGTACTTC.

In this sample, this clonotype turned up many times. The V gene is TRBV20-1, the J gene TRBJ2-5; 8 bases agree with TRBD2. With 1 base clipped from V and 2 bases from J, the junction kept 3 bases outside the gene matches. This CDR3 region has 14 residues. Germline CDR1 DFQATT, CDR2 SNEGSKA (reference sequence). This CDR3 is CSARVVAGQETQYF. The CDR3 region has the DNA TGCAGTGCTAGAGTTGTAGCGGGGCAAGAGACCCAGTACTTC.

The chain links TRBV29-1 to TRBJ2-1, with D perhaps being TRBD1 or TRBD2 (5 bases each). V lost 1 base, J lost 4 bases, and 8 bases lay in between. The CDR3 has 13 residues. Germline CDR1 SQVTM, CDR2 ANQGSEA. For the CDR3, the DNA is TGCAGCGTTGAAGGGGGGTCTTACAATGAGCAGTTCTTC. This sequence encodes CSVEGGSYNEQFF.

This clonotype was seen many times. The gene calls are TRBV29-1 and TRBJ1-2, with 10 positions matching TRBD1. This CDR3 is 14 amino acids long. Germline V CDR1 and CDR2: SQVTM, ANQGSEA. V lost 0 bases to trimming and J lost 4 bases; unmatched junction nucleotides: 2. The CDR3 nucleotides read TGCAGCGTTGAAGATGGACAGGGGGGCTATGGCTACACCTTC. The encoded protein is CSVEDGQGGYGYTF.

V and J are TRBV2 and TRBJ2-4; no firm D call. Germline lookup yields CDR1 SNHLY and CDR2 FYNNEI. Trimming removed 2 bases at V and 9 bases at J, with 11 bases between. There are 13 residues in the CDR3. The CDR3 spells CASSESRVGIQYF. DNA for the CDR3: TGTGCCAGCAGTGAATCTAGGGTTGGCATTCAGTACTTC.

Many counts were recorded for this clonotype. V usage is TRBV7-3 and J usage is TRBJ2-1, with TRBD2 matching over 14 bases. V was pared by 5 bases and J by 5 bases, with 2 bases of the junction left unmatched. CDR1 is SGHTA and CDR2 is FQGTGA in the germline V gene. This CDR3 has 15 residues. CDR3 nucleotide sequence: TGTGCCAGCAGCCTGGGACTAGCGGGAGACAATGAGCAGTTCTTC. It translates to CASSLGLAGDNEQFF.

The sample holds many counts of this clonotype. The V and J genes are TRBV5-1 and TRBJ1-5; D call uncertain. V was cut by 4 bases and J by 4 bases, with 15 bases left in between. Germline assignment: CDR1 SGHRS and CDR2 YFSETQ. The CDR3 spans 15 residues. The CDR3 bases are TGCGCCAGCAGCCGAAACAGTGGCGGGAATCAGCCCCAGCATTTT. This codes for CASSRNSGGNQPQHF.

This clonotype showed up many times. CDR3 DNA: TGTGCCAGCAGCCCAGGACTATACTCTGGAAACACCATATATTTT. It encodes CASSPGLYSGNTIYF. The V gene is TRBV13, the J gene TRBJ1-3; D uncertain. The ends were cut back, 5 bases at V and 0 bases at J, with 11 bases in the middle. The V gene's germline CDR1 is PRHDT and CDR2 FYEKMQ (reference sequence). The CDR3 runs to 15 residues.

At least ten counts were recorded for this clonotype. V usage is TRBV7-6 and J usage is TRBJ2-1, with TRBD2 matching over 9 bases. Germline loops: CDR1 SGHVS, CDR2 FNYEAQ. With 3 bases clipped from V and 0 bases from J, the junction kept 0 bases outside the gene matches. The CDR3 runs to 15 residues. The CDR3 DNA is TGTGCCAGCAGCTTTAGCGGGAGCTCCTACAATGAGCAGTTCTTC. Its translation: CASSFSGSSYNEQFF.

This clonotype was counted only a few times. The rearrangement uses TRBV20-1 and TRBJ2-1, with 9 bases fitting TRBD2. Trimming cost V 5 bases and J 4 bases; bases outside gene matches: 9. The CDR3 is 15 residues long. Germline lookup yields CDR1 DFQATT and CDR2 SNEGSKA (reference sequence). This CDR3 is CSAQASGTRYNEQFF. The CDR3 coding sequence is TGCAGTGCTCAGGCTAGCGGGACAAGATACAATGAGCAGTTCTTC.

V and J are TRBV10-3 and TRBJ2-3; D not certain. Germline CDR1 ENHRY, CDR2 SYGVKD. Trimming left V 3 bases short and J 0 bases short, with 7 bases between. The CDR3 is 14 residues long. CDR3 nucleotide sequence: TGTGCCATCAGTGATCAGCCTAGCACAGATACGCAGTATTTT. It encodes CAISDQPSTDTQYF.

In its sample, this clonotype was seen many times. The chain carries TRBV4-1 and TRBJ2-7; TRBD1 matches 8 bases. The CDR3 has 15 residues. Trimming took 0 bases from V and 6 from J; bases not matched to a gene: 7. The germline CDR1 and CDR2 sequences are MGHRA and YSYEKL. The CDR3 sequence is CASSQETGVFSEQYF. For the CDR3, the DNA is TGCGCCAGCAGCCAAGAGACAGGGGTTTTCAGCGAGCAGTACTTC.

This clonotype was picked up many times. The chain couples TRBV18 to TRBJ2-1, with 11 bases aligning to TRBD2. Looked up from germline, CDR1 is KGHSH and CDR2 is LQKENI. Trimming at V came to 3 bases and at J to 4 bases, leaving 5 bases not matched to a gene. The CDR3 length is 16 residues. CDR3 amino acids: CASSPTGTSGYNEQFF. In DNA, the CDR3 is TGTGCCAGCTCACCGACCGGGACTAGCGGTTACAATGAGCAGTTCTTC.

This clonotype was counted at least ten times. J is TRBJ2-5 and V is TRBV2, with TRBD1 identical over 10 bases. J lost 4 bases, V lost 9 bases, and 8 bases had no gene match. This CDR3 is 14 amino acids long. Looked up from germline, CDR1 is SNHLY and CDR2 is FYNNEI. The DNA for the CDR3 is TGTGCCAGTGGGAAAGACAGGGGGCGAGAGACCCAGTACTTC. Protein sequence: CASGKDRGRETQYF.

This clonotype was recorded only once. A much more abundant neighbour one base away suggests this may be a read error. For the CDR3, the DNA is TGTGCCAGCAACTACGGCCGGGACTACGAGCAGTACTTC. Protein sequence: CASNYGRDYEQYF. This chain links TRBV6-5 with TRBJ2-7; the D gene is possibly TRBD2 (5 bases). This CDR3 contains 13 residues. V was shortened by 7 bases and J by 3 bases, with 13 bases between the two germline ends. Germline loops: CDR1 MNHEY, CDR2 SVGAGI.

This clonotype was picked up many times. J is TRBJ2-1 and V is TRBV5-1; possible D gene TRBD1, 6 bases. The germline CDR1 and CDR2 sequences are SGHRS and YFSETQ. V lost 2 bases to trimming and J lost 1 base, with 13 bases between them. The CDR3 spans 16 residues. As DNA, the CDR3 is TGCGCCAGCAGCTTAGCGCAGGGGATATCCTACAATGAGCAGTTCTTC. As protein: CASSLAQGISYNEQFF.